A single sample is the source of the 9 T cell receptor beta chains below, sequenced in a study of cytomegalovirus exposure and HLA in healthy donors. The table came from immunoSEQ multiplex PCR; TCRdb's copy has only in-frame clones and leaves some out. Among 70,000 to 75,000 clones listed, roughly 94% were seen once. What was sequenced was PBMCs. The receptors shown here come from a woman aged 18 to 35 in good health and CMV-seropositive.

CDR3 nucleotides: TGTGCCAGCAGCAGCCGGGGTGGGATCTACGAGCAGTACTTC. This encodes CASSSRGGIYEQYF. The rearrangement joins TRBV7-2 to TRBJ2-7; the D gene is possibly TRBD2 (5 bases). Trimming removed 5 bases at V and 3 bases at J, with 14 bases between. From germline, CDR1 is SGHTA and CDR2 FQGNSA. The CDR3 runs to 14 residues.

The V gene is TRBV27, the J gene TRBJ1-1, with D perhaps TRBD1 (6 bases). The CDR3 has 14 amino acids. Between the trimmed V and J ends, which lost 5 bases and 0 bases, there was a span of 10 bases. CDR1 MNHEY and CDR2 SMNVEV come from the germline V gene (reference sequence). The CDR3 nucleotides read TGTGCCAGCAGTGTCGACAGGTTGAACACTGAAGCTTTCTTT. It codes for CASSVDRLNTEAFF.

V usage is TRBV4-3 and J usage is TRBJ1-3; TRBD1 is a possible D gene (5 bases). The length of the CDR3 is 15 residues. Per germline, CDR1 LGHNA and CDR2 YSLEER. Trimming removed 0 bases at V and 1 base at J, with 7 bases between. The CDR3 bases are TGCGCCAGCAGCCAAGATACAGGATCTGGAAACACCATATATTTT. Amino acids: CASSQDTGSGNTIYF.

The V gene is TRBV4-1, the J gene TRBJ2-1; 10 bases match TRBD2. Losses at the gene ends were 3 bases for V and 12 bases for J; bases not matched to a gene: 23. The germline gives CDR1 MGHRA, CDR2 YSYEKL. The CDR3 totals 19 residues. The DNA of the CDR3 is TGCGCCAGCAGCCACTATCCAACCGAGGGGACTAGCGAGATTAACCGGCAGTTCTTC. Amino acids: CASSHYPTEGTSEINRQFF.

This clone was seen just once. The chain links TRBV2 to TRBJ1-4; D gene uncertain. V shed 0 bases and J shed 7 bases, with 12 bases lying between them. The CDR3 sequence is 15 residues long. The germline gives CDR1 SNHLY, CDR2 FYNNEI. The CDR3, as DNA: TGTGCCAGCAGTGAAGCGGAGGACTCTCTTGAAAAACTGTTTTTT. Amino acid sequence: CASSEAEDSLEKLFF.

This clone was observed a handful of times. V usage is TRBV5-1 and J usage is TRBJ1-1, with D unresolved. This CDR3 has 13 amino acids. V lost 4 bases to trimming and J lost 0 bases, with 7 bases between them. Germline assignment: CDR1 SGHRS and CDR2 YFSETQ. The CDR3 DNA reads as TGCGCCAGCAGCGTTACATTGAACACTGAAGCTTTCTTT. Amino acid sequence: CASSVTLNTEAFF.

This rearrangement joins TRBV19 to TRBJ2-7, with 8 bases matching TRBD2. CDR3 size: 15 residues. CDR1 and CDR2 from the germline V gene are LNHDA and SQIVND (reference sequence). V lost 6 bases to trimming and J lost 2 bases; unmatched junction nucleotides: 9. This CDR3 reads CASSATSGTPYEQYF. In DNA form, the CDR3 reads TGTGCCAGTAGCGCTACTAGCGGAACCCCCTACGAGCAGTACTTC. The variable domain in full, completed from reference TRBV19 and TRBJ2-7, reads DGGITQSPKYLFRKEGQNVTLSCEQNLNHDAMYWYRQDPGQGLRLIYYSQIVNDFQKGDIAEGYSVSREKKESFPLTVTSAQKNPTAFYLCASSATSGTPYEQYFGPGTRLTVT.

This clone was seen once. This chain joins TRBV6-5 and TRBJ2-7, with 8 nucleotides matching TRBD1. The CDR3 has 15 amino acids. Germline V CDR1 and CDR2: MNHEY, SVGAGI. The V segment lost 3 bases and the J segment 5 bases; nucleotides outside the gene matches: 9. CDR3 nucleotides: TGTGCCAGCAGTTATTACGGGACAGGTTTGGACGAGCAGTACTTC. It specifies CASSYYGTGLDEQYF.

The chain links TRBV4-1 to TRBJ2-2, with TRBD1 as a possible D gene (7 bases). V gave up 2 bases and J gave up 2 bases, with 18 bases separating them. The CDR3 consists of 18 residues. Germline lookup yields CDR1 MGHRA and CDR2 YSYEKL. CDR3 nucleotide sequence: TGCGCCAGCAGCCAACCACGCAGGGGGGCAGACAACACCGGGGAGCTGTTTTTT. Amino acids: CASSQPRRGADNTGELFF.